The T cell receptor beta chain described here comes from a study of tumor-infiltrating lymphocytes in primary liver carcinoma. About the research overall: Read depth, roughly 3.5 to 7.13 million productive TCRbeta reads, did not differ significantly between tissues.

The source material, roughly 18-30 mg of unsorted bulk tissue, was used to co-extract RNA and DNA. Germline V gene lookup returns CDR1 ENHRY and CDR2 SYGVKD. This CDR3 region has 17 residues. V was pared by 4 bases and J by 5 bases, with 24 bases between. The investigators made TCR beta cDNA from about 500 ng total RNA, using a constant-region primer. ARM-PCR was slightly modified, and three nested multiplex PCR rounds with it gave rise to the TCR beta libraries. Two initial PCR rounds of 10 to 11 cycles each paired TRBV1-TRBV30 forward primers with a C-beta reverse primer. MiXCR was run by TCRdb on the multiplex PCR reads, yielding one entry per CDR3 protein. Here the sample spans roughly 91,000 distinct CDR3 sequences, around two thirds being singletons. On this clonotype itself: Its antigen is as yet unknown. With a much larger clone just one base away, this may be a read error.

General study results and limits: The study found tumor-adjacent and tumor-blood pairs overlapped less than tumor region pairs.

The J gene is TRBJ2-7, the V gene TRBV10-3; TRBD2 might be the D (6 bases). This clonotype was obtained from a woman aged 55-69 years with primary liver carcinoma and hepatitis B virus infection. Sequenced: liver tumor tissue from sampling region 5. Specified subset: tumor region T5, tumor centre. The CDR3 is CAISARGGALTVDEQYF. CDR3 sequence (DNA): TGTGCCATCAGTGCGCGAGGAGGGGCCTTGACAGTGGACGAGCAGTACTTC.